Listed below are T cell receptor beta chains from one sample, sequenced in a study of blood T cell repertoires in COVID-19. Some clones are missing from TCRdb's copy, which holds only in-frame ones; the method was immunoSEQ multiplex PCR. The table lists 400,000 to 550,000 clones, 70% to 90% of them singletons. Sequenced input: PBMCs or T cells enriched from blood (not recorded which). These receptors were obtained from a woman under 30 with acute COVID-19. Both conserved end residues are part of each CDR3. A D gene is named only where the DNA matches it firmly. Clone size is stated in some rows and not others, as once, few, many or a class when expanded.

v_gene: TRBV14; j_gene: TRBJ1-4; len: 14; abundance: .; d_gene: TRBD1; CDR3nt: TGTGCCAGTCTAGGGACAGCAACTAATGAAAAACTGTTTTTT; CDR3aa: CASLGTATNEKLFF
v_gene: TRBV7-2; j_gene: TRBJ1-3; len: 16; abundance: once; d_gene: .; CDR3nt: TGTGCCAGCAGCTTATCGACTGGCCCCTCTGGAAACACCATATATTTT; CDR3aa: CASSLSTGPSGNTIYF
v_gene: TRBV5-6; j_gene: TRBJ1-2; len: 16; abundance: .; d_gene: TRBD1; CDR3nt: TGTGCCAGCAGCTTACTCCGGGACAGGGGGCTGGTTGGCTACACCTTC; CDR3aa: CASSLLRDRGLVGYTF
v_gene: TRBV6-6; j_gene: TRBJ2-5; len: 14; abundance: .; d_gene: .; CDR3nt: TGTGCCAGCAGTTACCCCGGACAGATAGAGACCCAGTACTTC; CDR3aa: CASSYPGQIETQYF
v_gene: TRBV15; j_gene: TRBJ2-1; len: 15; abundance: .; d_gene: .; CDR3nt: TGTGCCACCAGCAGACAAAGCGCCCTAATCAATGAGCAGTTCTTC; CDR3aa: CATSRQSALINEQFF
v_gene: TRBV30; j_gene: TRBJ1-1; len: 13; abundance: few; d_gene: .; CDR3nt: TGTGCCTGGGGAAAAGGAGAGGTCACTGAAGCTTTCTTT; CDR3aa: CAWGKGEVTEAFF
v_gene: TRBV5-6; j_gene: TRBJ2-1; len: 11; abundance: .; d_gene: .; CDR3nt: TGTGCCAGCAGCGCGCAAAATGAGCAGTTCTTC; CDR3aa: CASSAQNEQFF
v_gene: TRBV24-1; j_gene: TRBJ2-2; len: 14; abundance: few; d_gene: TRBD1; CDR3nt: TGTGCCACCCGGGGGACAGGGTGGACCGGGGAGCTGTTTTTT; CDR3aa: CATRGTGWTGELFF
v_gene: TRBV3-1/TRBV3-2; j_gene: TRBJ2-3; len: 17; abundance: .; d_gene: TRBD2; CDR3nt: TGTGCCAGCAGCCAGGACTCGACTAGCGGTAGCACAGATACGCAGTATTTT; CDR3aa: CASSQDSTSGSTDTQYF
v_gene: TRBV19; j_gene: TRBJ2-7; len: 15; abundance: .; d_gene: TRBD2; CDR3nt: TGTGCCAGTAGCCCCGGACTAGCGGTTACCTACGAGCAGTACTTC; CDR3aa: CASSPGLAVTYEQYF
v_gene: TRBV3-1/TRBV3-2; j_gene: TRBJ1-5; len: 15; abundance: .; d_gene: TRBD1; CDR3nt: TGTGCCAGCAGCCAAGGGGACAGGGGGAATCAGCCCCAGCATTTT; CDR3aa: CASSQGDRGNQPQHF
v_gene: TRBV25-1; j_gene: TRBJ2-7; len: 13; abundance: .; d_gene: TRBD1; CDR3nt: TGTGCCAGTGTGTCAGGGGGCCTCCACGAGCAGTACTTC; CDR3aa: CASVSGGLHEQYF
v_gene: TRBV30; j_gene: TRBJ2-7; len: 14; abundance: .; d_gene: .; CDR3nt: TGTGCCTGGAGTGTACAGGGTATGGCCTACGAGCAGTACTTC; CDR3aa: CAWSVQGMAYEQYF
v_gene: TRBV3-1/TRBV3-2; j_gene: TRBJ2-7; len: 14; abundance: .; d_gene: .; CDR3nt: TGTGCCAGCAGCCAAGGCTGGCGGGACTACGAGCAGTACTTC; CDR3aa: CASSQGWRDYEQYF
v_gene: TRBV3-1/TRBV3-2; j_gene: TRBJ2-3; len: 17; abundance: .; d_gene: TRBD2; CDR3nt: TGTGCCAGCAGCCCTGGGACTAGCGGGGGGGCCACAGATACGCAGTATTTT; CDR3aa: CASSPGTSGGATDTQYF
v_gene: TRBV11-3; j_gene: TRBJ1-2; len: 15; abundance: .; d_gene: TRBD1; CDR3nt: TGTGCCAGCAGCTTAGAAATCACAGGGGCCAGTGGCTACACCTTC; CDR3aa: CASSLEITGASGYTF
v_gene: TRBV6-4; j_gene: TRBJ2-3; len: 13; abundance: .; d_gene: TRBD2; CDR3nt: TGTGCCAGCAGTGCTCGGGAGGGGGATACGCAGTATTTT; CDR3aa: CASSAREGDTQYF
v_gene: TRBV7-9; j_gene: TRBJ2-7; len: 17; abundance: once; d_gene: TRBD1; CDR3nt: TGTGCCAGCAGCCTCCGATCCAACCGGGACAGGACCTACGAGCAGTACTTC; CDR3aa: CASSLRSNRDRTYEQYF
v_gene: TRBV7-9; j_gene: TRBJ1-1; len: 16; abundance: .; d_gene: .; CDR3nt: TGTGCCAGCCAAGCCGGGACTGGATACTTGAACACTGAAGCTTTCTTT; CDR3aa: CASQAGTGYLNTEAFF
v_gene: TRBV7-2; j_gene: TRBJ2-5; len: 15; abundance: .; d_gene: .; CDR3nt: TGTGCCAGCAGCTTAGTCCGAAACAGGGAAAGTGCCCAGTACTTC; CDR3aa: CASSLVRNRESAQYF
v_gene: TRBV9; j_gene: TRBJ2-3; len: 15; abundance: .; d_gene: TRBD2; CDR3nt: TGTGCCAGCAGCGCTAGCGGGGGGGTCACAGATACGCAGTATTTT; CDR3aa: CASSASGGVTDTQYF
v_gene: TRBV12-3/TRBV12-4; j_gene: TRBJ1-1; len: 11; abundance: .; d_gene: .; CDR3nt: TGTGCCAGCAGCCCCGACAGGGAAGCTTTCTTT; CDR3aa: CASSPDREAFF
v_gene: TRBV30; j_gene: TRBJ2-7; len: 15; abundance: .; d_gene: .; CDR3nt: TGTGCCTGGAGTCGTGGACAGATGGGTACCTACGAGCAGTACTTC; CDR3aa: CAWSRGQMGTYEQYF
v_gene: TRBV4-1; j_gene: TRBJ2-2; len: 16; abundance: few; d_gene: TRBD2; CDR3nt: TGCGCCAGCAGCCAAGGGTCAGCGGGATTCGCCGGGGAGCTGTTTTTT; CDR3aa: CASSQGSAGFAGELFF
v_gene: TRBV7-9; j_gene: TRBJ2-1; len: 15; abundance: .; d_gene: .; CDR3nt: TGTGCCAGCAGCTTACCCGGGGGAAGTAGCCATGAGCAGTTCTTC; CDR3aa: CASSLPGGSSHEQFF
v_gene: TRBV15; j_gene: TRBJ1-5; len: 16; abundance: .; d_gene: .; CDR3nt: TGTGCCACCAGCAGAGATCCCGCCGGTCAGGATCAGCCCCAGCATTTT; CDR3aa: CATSRDPAGQDQPQHF
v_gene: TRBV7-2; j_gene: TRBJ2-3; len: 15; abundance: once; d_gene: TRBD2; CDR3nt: TGTGCCAGCAGCCAAAGGCGGGAGGGGGCAGATACGCAGTATTTT; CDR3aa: CASSQRREGADTQYF
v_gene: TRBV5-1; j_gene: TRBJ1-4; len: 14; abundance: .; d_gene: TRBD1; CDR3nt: TGCGCCAGCAGCCTGGACAGGGGGCCTGAAAAACTGTTTTTT; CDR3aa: CASSLDRGPEKLFF
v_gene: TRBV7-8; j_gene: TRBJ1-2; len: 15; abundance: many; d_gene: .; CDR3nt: TGTGCCAGCAGCTTAATTGGAGACAGACACTATGGCTACACCTTC; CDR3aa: CASSLIGDRHYGYTF
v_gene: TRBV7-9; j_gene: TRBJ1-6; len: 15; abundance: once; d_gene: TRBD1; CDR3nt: TGTGCCAGCAGCGGACAGGGGGCGGATAATTCACCCCTCCACTTT; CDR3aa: CASSGQGADNSPLHF
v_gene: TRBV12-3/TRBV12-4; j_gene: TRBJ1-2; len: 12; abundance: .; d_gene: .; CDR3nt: TGTGCCAGCAGTTTATGGCCCTATGGCTACACCTTC; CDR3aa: CASSLWPYGYTF
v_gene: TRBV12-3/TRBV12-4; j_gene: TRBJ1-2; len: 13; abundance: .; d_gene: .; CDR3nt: TGTGCCAGCAGTCCTTCCCCTAACTATGGCTACACCTTC; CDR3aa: CASSPSPNYGYTF
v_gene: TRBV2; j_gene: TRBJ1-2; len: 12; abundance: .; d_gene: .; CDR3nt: TGTGCCAGCGTAGACAGGCCTTATGGCTACACCTTC; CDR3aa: CASVDRPYGYTF
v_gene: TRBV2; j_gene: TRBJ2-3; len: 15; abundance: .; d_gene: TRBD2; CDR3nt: TGTGCCACCAGGGGCGGGGGGGGACCCACAGATACGCAGTATTTT; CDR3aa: CATRGGGGPTDTQYF
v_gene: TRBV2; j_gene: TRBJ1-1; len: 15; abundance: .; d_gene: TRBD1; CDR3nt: TGTGCCAGCTGCCGGGACAGGGGCCTTAACACTGAAGCTTTCTTT; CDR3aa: CASCRDRGLNTEAFF
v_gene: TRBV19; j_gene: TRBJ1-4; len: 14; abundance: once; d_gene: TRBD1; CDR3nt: TGTGCCAGTAACAAAAGGGGGCTGGCGGAAAAACTGTTTTTT; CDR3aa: CASNKRGLAEKLFF
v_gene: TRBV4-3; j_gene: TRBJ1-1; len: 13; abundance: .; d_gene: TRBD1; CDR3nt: TGCGCCAGCAGCAGGACAGGGTTTGCTGAAGCTTTCTTT; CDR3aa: CASSRTGFAEAFF
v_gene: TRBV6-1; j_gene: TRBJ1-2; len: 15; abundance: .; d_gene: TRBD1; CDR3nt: TGTGCCAGCAGTGACCCCCCAGGGGGCCACTATGGCTACACCTTC; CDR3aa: CASSDPPGGHYGYTF
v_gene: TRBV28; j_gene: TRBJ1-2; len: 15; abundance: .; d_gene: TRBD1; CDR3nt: TGTGCCAGCAGCCCACGGACAGGGGGGAACTATGGCTACACCTTC; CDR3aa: CASSPRTGGNYGYTF
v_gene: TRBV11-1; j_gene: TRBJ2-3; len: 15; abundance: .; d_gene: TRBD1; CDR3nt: TGTGCCAGCAAAACCGGGACAGGGCCCTCGGATACGCAGTATTTT; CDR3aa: CASKTGTGPSDTQYF